These T cell receptor beta chains were read from a single sample in a study of T cells after yellow fever vaccination. TCRdb redid the calling of the 5' RACE reads with MiXCR, one entry per CDR3 protein. This table has 300,000 to 400,000 distinct CDR3 sequences, roughly an eighth appearing once. The sequenced sample was CD4+ T cells sorted from PBMCs, obtained 15 days after the yellow fever booster vaccination. These receptor sequences come from a man aged 18 to 29 who received the YFV17D yellow fever vaccine. Each CDR3 is given with its conserved first and last residue. Each record gives: clone size, J gene, V gene, D gene, CDR3 protein, CDR3 DNA. D genes are given only for firm matches. Rows give clone size only sometimes, using once, few, many, or a class for an expanded clone.

few,TRBJ2-1,TRBV6-5,TRBD2,CASSYAASGLGNEQFF,TGTGCCAGCAGTTACGCAGCTAGCGGGCTGGGGAATGAGCAGTTCTTC
.,TRBJ2-6,TRBV28,.,CASSSHSSGANVLTF,TGTGCCAGCAGTTCCCATAGCTCTGGGGCCAACGTCCTGACTTTC
.,TRBJ2-3,TRBV4-3,.,CASSQETGHHVADTQYF,TGCGCCAGCAGCCAAGAAACGGGACACCACGTTGCAGATACGCAGTATTTT
.,TRBJ1-2,TRBV18,.,CASSFQGRGYTF,TGTGCCAGCTCATTCCAGGGTCGGGGCTACACCTTC
many,TRBJ2-2,TRBV6-5,TRBD2,CASSYPRGGTGELFF,TGTGCCAGCAGTTACCCGCGGGGGGGCACCGGGGAGCTGTTTTTT
.,TRBJ1-1,TRBV5-5,.,CASSLVGDLHTEAFF,TGTGCCAGCAGCTTGGTGGGGGATCTGCACACTGAAGCTTTCTTT
.,TRBJ2-6,TRBV10-3,.,CAISENSGANVLTF,TGTGCCATCAGTGAAAACTCTGGGGCCAACGTCCTGACTTTC
.,TRBJ2-7,TRBV12-3/TRBV12-4,TRBD1,CASSFGTGGYEQYF,TGTGCCAGCAGTTTCGGGACAGGGGGATACGAGCAGTACTTC
.,TRBJ1-1,TRBV20-1,.,CSAPRGHSAEAFF,TGCAGTGCTCCCCGGGGCCACTCCGCTGAAGCTTTCTTT
many,TRBJ2-7,TRBV5-6,.,CASSGTSYEQYF,TGTGCCAGCAGCGGGACTTCCTACGAGCAGTACTTC
many,TRBJ2-1,TRBV7-3,.,CASSSSGTDNEQFF,TGTGCCAGCAGCTCAAGTGGAACCGACAATGAGCAGTTCTTC
few,TRBJ1-6,TRBV4-3,TRBD1,CASRRDRGNSPLHF,TGCGCCAGCAGAAGGGACAGGGGGAATTCACCCCTCCACTTT
.,TRBJ2-7,TRBV3-1,.,CASGTSLAYEQYF,TGTGCCAGTGGGACTTCGCTTGCCTACGAGCAGTACTTC
many,TRBJ2-3,TRBV9,.,CASSVSFTDTQYF,TGTGCCAGCAGCGTGAGTTTCACAGATACGCAGTATTTT
few,TRBJ2-4,TRBV7-2,TRBD2,CASRPSGGGRNIQYF,TGTGCCAGCAGACCTAGCGGGGGTGGTCGGAACATTCAGTACTTC
.,TRBJ1-3,TRBV3-1,.,CASSRQANSGNTIYF,TGTGCCAGCAGCCGACAGGCGAACTCTGGAAACACCATATATTTT
few,TRBJ2-3,TRBV20-1,.,CSASTRGDTQYF,TGCAGTGCTAGCACTAGGGGAGATACGCAGTATTTT
few,TRBJ2-7,TRBV7-9,.,CASSLGGVEAYEQYF,TGTGCCAGCAGCTTAGGCGGGGTTGAGGCCTACGAGCAGTACTTC
.,TRBJ2-3,TRBV18,.,CASSPPTRGTDTQYF,TGTGCCAGCTCACCACCGACTCGCGGCACAGATACGCAGTATTTT
few,TRBJ2-5,TRBV11-2,.,CASSLGTPVGTQYF,TGTGCCAGCAGCTTAGGGACACCAGTGGGGACCCAGTACTTC